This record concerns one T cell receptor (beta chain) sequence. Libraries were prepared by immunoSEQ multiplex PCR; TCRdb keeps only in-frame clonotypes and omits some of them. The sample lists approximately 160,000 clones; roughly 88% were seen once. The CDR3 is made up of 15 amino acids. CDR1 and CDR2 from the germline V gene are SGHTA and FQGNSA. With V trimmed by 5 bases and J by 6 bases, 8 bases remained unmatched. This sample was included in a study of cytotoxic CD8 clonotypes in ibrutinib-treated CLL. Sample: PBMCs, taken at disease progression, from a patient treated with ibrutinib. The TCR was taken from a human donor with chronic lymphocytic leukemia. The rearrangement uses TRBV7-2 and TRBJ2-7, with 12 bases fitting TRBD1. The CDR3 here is CASSQQRDRGLEQYF. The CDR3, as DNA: TGTGCCAGCAGCCAGCAACGGGACAGGGGGCTCGAGCAGTACTTC.